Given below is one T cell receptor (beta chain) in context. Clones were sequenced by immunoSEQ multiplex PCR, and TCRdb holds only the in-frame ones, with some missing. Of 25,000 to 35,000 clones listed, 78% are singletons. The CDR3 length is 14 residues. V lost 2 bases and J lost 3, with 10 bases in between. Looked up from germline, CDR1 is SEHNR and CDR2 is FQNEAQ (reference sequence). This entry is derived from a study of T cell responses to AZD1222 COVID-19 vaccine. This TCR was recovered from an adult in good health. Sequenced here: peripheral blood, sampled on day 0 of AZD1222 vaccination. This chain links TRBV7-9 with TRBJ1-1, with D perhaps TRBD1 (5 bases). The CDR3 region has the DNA TGTGCCAGCAGCTTAAAAGGGACGGACACTGAAGCTTTCTTT. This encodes CASSLKGTDTEAFF.